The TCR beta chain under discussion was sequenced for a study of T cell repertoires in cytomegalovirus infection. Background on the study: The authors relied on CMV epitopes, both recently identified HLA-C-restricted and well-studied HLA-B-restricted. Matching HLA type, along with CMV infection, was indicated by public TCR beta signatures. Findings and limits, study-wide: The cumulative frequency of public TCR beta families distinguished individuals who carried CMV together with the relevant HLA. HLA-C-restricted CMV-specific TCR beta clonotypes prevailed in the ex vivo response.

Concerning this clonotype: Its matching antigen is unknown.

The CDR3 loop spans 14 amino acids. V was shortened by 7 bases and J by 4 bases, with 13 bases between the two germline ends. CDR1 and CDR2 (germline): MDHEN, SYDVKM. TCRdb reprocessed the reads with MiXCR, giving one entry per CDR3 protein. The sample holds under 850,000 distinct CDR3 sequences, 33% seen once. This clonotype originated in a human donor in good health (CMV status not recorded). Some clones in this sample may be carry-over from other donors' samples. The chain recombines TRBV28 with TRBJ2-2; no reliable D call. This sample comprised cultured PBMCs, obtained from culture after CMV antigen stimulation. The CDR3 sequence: CASTAPVGTGELFF. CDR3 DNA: TGTGCCAGCACCGCCCCCGTGGGCACCGGGGAGCTGTTTTTT.